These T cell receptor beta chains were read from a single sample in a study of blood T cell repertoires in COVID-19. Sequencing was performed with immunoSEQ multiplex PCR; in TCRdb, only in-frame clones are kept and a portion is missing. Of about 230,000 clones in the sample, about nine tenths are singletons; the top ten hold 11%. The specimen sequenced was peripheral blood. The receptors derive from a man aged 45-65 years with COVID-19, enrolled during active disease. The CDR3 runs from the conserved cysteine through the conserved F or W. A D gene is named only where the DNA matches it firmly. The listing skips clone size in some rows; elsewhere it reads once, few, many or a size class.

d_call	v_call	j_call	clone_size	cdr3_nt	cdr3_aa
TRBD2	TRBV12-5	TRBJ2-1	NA	TGTGCTAGTGGTTTGGGACTAGCGGATGTGGATGAGCAGTTCTTC	CASGLGLADVDEQFF
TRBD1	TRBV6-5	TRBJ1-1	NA	TGTGCCAGCAGTTTCGACAGGGGGAGGACTTTCTTT	CASSFDRGRTFF
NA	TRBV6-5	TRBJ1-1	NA	TGTGCCAGCAGCGCCAGAACGGGTGAAGCTTTCTTT	CASSARTGEAFF
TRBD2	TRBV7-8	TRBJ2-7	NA	TGTGCCAGCAGCTTAAGGGAAGCAGCGGGAGCCCTCTCCTACGAGCAGTACTTC	CASSLREAAGALSYEQYF
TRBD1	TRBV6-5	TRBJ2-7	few	TGTGCCAGCAGACTCCAGGGGGCGGTTTACGAGCAGTACTTC	CASRLQGAVYEQYF
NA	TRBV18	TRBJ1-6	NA	TGTGCCAGCTCACCACCTTCGCGGGGGGCCACCTATAATTCACCCCTCCACTTT	CASSPPSRGATYNSPLHF
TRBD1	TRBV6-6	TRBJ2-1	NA	TGTGCCAGCAGTCTGGACAGGGCCGATGGGGTCCCAGTCAATGAGCAGTTCTTC	CASSLDRADGVPVNEQFF
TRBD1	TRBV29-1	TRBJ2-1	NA	TGCAGCGCCGGAGCGGACAGGGGCAATGAGCAGTTCTTC	CSAGADRGNEQFF
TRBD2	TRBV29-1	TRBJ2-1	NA	TGCAGCGTTGAACTTCCGCTAGCGGATGAGCAGTTCTTC	CSVELPLADEQFF
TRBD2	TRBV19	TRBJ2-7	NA	TGTGCCAGTAGTCCCTTAACTAGCGGGAGGTTGGACGAGCAGTACTTC	CASSPLTSGRLDEQYF
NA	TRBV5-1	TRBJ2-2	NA	TGCGCCAGCAGCTTGTATGTTATTAACACCGGGGAGCTGTTTTTT	CASSLYVINTGELFF
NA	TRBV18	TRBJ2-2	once	TGTGCCAGCTCACCACTCGGGTCGAACACCGGGGAGCTGTTTTTT	CASSPLGSNTGELFF
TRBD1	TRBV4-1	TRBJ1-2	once	TGCGCCAGCAGCCAAGCGGGCAGGGGGCACTATGGCTACACCTTC	CASSQAGRGHYGYTF
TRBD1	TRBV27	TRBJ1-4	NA	TGTGCCAGCAGTTTAGCAGGGGGCTATGAAAAACTGTTTTTT	CASSLAGGYEKLFF
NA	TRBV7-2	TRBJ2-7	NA	TGTGCCAGCAGGGCTGGCGGGTCTTCCTACGAGCAGTACTTC	CASRAGGSSYEQYF
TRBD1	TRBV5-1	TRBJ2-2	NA	TGCGCCAGCAGCTACGCCGGGACAGGGGTTCACACCGGGGAGCTGTTTTTT	CASSYAGTGVHTGELFF
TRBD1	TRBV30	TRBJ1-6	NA	TGTGCCTGGAGTGGAGGGGGCCAATATAATTCACCCCTCCACTTT	CAWSGGGQYNSPLHF
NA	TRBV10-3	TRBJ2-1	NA	TGTGCCATCAGTGAGGGGCAGGGCTCCTACAATGAGCAGTTCTTC	CAISEGQGSYNEQFF
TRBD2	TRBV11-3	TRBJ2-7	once	TGTGCCAGCAGCTTGGGGAGCGGGAGCAATGAGCAGTACTTC	CASSLGSGSNEQYF
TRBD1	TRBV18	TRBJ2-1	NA	TGTGCCAGCTCACCACCGGGACAGAGCTCCTACAATGAGCAGTTCTTC	CASSPPGQSSYNEQFF
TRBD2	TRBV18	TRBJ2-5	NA	TGTGCCAGCCACCCGGGGCAGCGGGGAGAGACCCAGTACTTC	CASHPGQRGETQYF
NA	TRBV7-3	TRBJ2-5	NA	TGTGCCAGCAGCTTGGGGCCACAAGAGACCCAGTACTTC	CASSLGPQETQYF
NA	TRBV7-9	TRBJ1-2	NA	TGTGCCAGCAGCTTATCCCAGTACTATGGCTACACCTTC	CASSLSQYYGYTF
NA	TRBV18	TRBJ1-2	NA	TGTGCCAGCTCACCGACTCAGGGCGTTGGCTATGGCTACACCTTC	CASSPTQGVGYGYTF
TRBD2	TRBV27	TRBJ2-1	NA	TGTGCCAGCAGTTTATCACGGACTAGCGGTTACAATGAGCAGTTCTTC	CASSLSRTSGYNEQFF
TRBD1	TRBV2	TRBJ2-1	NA	TGTGCCACCGGGGGACAGGGGGCTTGGGAGCAGTTCTTC	CATGGQGAWEQFF
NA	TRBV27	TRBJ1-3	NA	TGTGCCAGCAGTCCCGATCCTGGGGGGGCGAGGGGCTCTGGAAACACCATATATTTT	CASSPDPGGARGSGNTIYF
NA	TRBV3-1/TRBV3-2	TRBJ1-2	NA	TGTGCCAGCAGCCAAGAAGGGGTACCTTATGGCTACACCTTC	CASSQEGVPYGYTF
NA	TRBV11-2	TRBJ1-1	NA	TGTGCCAGCAGCTTCCAGAGGTCTGAAGCTTTCTTT	CASSFQRSEAFF